This entry lists 18 T cell receptor beta chains sequenced from one sample in a study of metastatic and nonmetastatic thyroid tumors. Every patient was untreated before thyroid surgery. TCRdb used MiXCR to call clones anew from the PCR reads. This table has more than 7,500 clones, 22% appearing once. Material for sequencing was adjacent normal tissue. The receptors here all came from a female donor with papillary thyroid cancer or a benign thyroid nodule (not recorded which). Some clones in this sample may be carry-over from other donors' samples.

This chain connects TRBV30 to TRBJ2-7; D call uncertain. CDR1 and CDR2 from the germline V gene are GTSNPN and SVGIG (reference sequence). The V end was cut by 2 bases, the J end by 4 bases, with 9 bases between. The CDR3 runs 12 residues. CDR3 nucleotides: TGTGCCTGGAGTTTCGGAGATTACGAGCAGTACTTC. This encodes CAWSFGDYEQYF.

The table lists this clone with many counts. In DNA, the CDR3 is TGTGCCAGCTCACCACGAGGGGGACAGTTCTCTGGAAACACCATATATTTT. This translates into CASSPRGGQFSGNTIYF. The J gene is TRBJ1-3, the V gene TRBV18; TRBD1 matches 7 bases. The CDR3 is made up of 17 amino acids. CDR1 KGHSH and CDR2 LQKENI come from the germline V gene. V gave up 1 base and J gave up 0 bases; unmatched junction bases: 6.

In its sample, this clone is large. The rearrangement links TRBV20-1 to TRBJ1-6; no clear D gene. The CDR3 loop spans 15 amino acids. V lost 3 bases and J 1 base, leaving 10 bases between the germline ends. From germline, CDR1 is DFQATT and CDR2 SNEGSKA (reference sequence). The CDR3 reads CSARSRESYNSPLHF. DNA for the CDR3: TGCAGTGCTAGGTCCCGGGAGTCCTATAATTCACCCCTCCACTTT.

On this clone itself: A much larger clonotype is one base distant, so this may be a read error. The chain links TRBV5-4 to TRBJ1-6; 7 bases match TRBD1. CDR1 and CDR2 (germline): SGHNT, YYREEE (reference sequence). Trimming removed 6 bases from V and 9 bases from J; junction bases left unmatched: 9. This CDR3 comprises 14 residues. This chain's CDR3 is CASTPDRVSSPLHF. DNA for the CDR3: TGTGCCAGCACACCCGACAGGGTTAGTTCACCCCTCCACTTT.

Within the sample, this clone is medium-sized. The rearrangement uses TRBV11-2 and TRBJ2-7, with a tentative D call TRBD2 (7 bases). The V end lost 6 bases, the J end lost 7 bases, and 16 bases lay between the germline ends. The CDR3 runs 13 residues. Germline V lookup: CDR1 SGHAT, CDR2 FQNNGV. In DNA, the CDR3 is TGTGCCAGCAGTAATGCGGGGGCGCGGGAGCAGTACTTC. Its translation is CASSNAGAREQYF. Full variable domain (outside the CDR3, taken from reference TRBV11-2 and TRBJ2-7): EAGVAQSPRYKIIEKRQSVAFWCNPISGHATLYWYQQILGQGPKLLIQFQNNGVVDDSQLPKDRFSAERLKGVDSTLKIQPAKLEDSAVYLCASSNAGAREQYFGPGTRLTVT.

This clone came up many times. The rearrangement joins TRBV3-1 to TRBJ1-2; D ambiguous. Germline V gives CDR1 LGHDT, CDR2 YNNKEL (reference sequence). V lost 4 bases and J lost 0, with 15 bases in between. This CDR3 region has 16 residues. CDR3 nucleotide sequence: TGTGCCAGCAGCCTTGGCCAGATCCGTACTAACTATGGCTACACCTTC. This codes for CASSLGQIRTNYGYTF. The whole variable domain, remainder taken from reference TRBV3-1 and TRBJ1-2, is DTAVSQTPKYLVTQMGNDKSIKCEQNLGHDTMYWYKQDSKKFLKIMFSYNNKELIINETVPNRFSPKSPDKAHLNLHINSLELGDSAVYFCASSLGQIRTNYGYTFGSGTRLTVV.

The rearrangement uses TRBV6-1 and TRBJ2-1; 7 bases map to TRBD2. The V and J ends lost 2 bases and 4 bases, in that order; junction bases with no gene match: 2. Germline lookup yields CDR1 MNHNS and CDR2 SASEGT. The CDR3 contains 14 residues. The DNA of the CDR3 is TGTGCCAGCAGTGAATGGGGGGGGTACAATGAGCAGTTCTTC. The encoded protein is CASSEWGGYNEQFF.

This clone is medium-sized (0.01 to 0.1%). The chain combines TRBV6-1 with TRBJ2-7; 10 bases match TRBD1. CDR1 is MNHNS and CDR2 is SASEGT in the germline V gene. V gave up 6 bases and J gave up 3 bases; unmatched junction bases: 8. The CDR3 covers 15 residues. CDR3 coding DNA: TGTGCCAGCAGACTCAAGGGACAGGGGATCTACGAGCAGTACTTC. It is translated as CASRLKGQGIYEQYF.

This clone occurred many times. The rearrangement joins TRBV6-5 to TRBJ1-5, with D hard to call. The germline CDR1 and CDR2 sequences are MNHEY and SVGAGI. CDR3 length equals 13 residues. With 1 base removed from V and 4 bases from J, the gap between germline ends came to 5 bases. The DNA for the CDR3 is TGTGCCAGCAGTTACTACCTTAATCAGCCCCAGCATTTT. Protein product: CASSYYLNQPQHF.

This chain uses TRBV5-1 with TRBJ2-7; no definite D call. Trimming removed 7 bases at V and 0 bases at J, with 5 bases between. CDR1 SGHRS and CDR2 YFSETQ come from the germline V gene. This CDR3 has 11 amino acids. CDR3 residues: CASPDSYEQYF. CDR3 nucleotide sequence: TGCGCCAGCCCGGACTCCTACGAGCAGTACTTC.

This clone was counted only a few times. V and J are TRBV12-5 and TRBJ2-3, with 7 positions matching TRBD2. Looked up from germline, CDR1 is LGHNT and CDR2 is FRNRAP. V gave up 1 base and J gave up 4 bases; unmatched junction bases: 11. This CDR3 has 17 amino acids. The CDR3 coding sequence is TGTGCTAGTGGTTTGGCCACTAGCGCGGGTTGGGCAGATACGCAGTATTTT. Its translation is CASGLATSAGWADTQYF.

This clone appeared many times. Other nucleotide sequences from this sample produce the same CDR3. The rearrangement joins TRBV20-1 to TRBJ2-2; 9 nucleotides line up with TRBD1. V trimming: 5 bases; J trimming: 2 bases; junction bases outside the gene matches: 3. The length of the CDR3 is 14 residues. The germline gives CDR1 DFQATT, CDR2 SNEGSKA (reference sequence). Here the CDR3 reads CSAGDRVNTGELFF. The CDR3 region has the DNA TGCAGTGCTGGGGACAGGGTCAACACCGGGGAGCTGTTTTTT.

This chain connects TRBV7-8 to TRBJ1-1; D call uncertain. CDR1 is SGHVS and CDR2 is FQNEAQ in the germline V gene. Between the trimmed V and J ends, which lost 4 bases and 3 bases, there was a span of 15 bases. This CDR3 comprises 15 residues. CDR3: CASSSIIAVDTEAFF. The CDR3, as DNA: TGTGCCAGCAGCTCAATCATTGCGGTTGACACTGAAGCTTTCTTT.

At least ten counts were recorded for this clone. The chain combines TRBV3-1 with TRBJ1-2, with 8 bases aligning to TRBD1. Germline trimming cut 2 bases from V and 3 bases from J; bases unmatched to any gene: 5. The CDR3 is 15 amino acids. Germline assignment: CDR1 LGHDT and CDR2 YNNKEL (reference sequence). CDR3 region: CASSQTGGNHYGYTF. In DNA form, the CDR3 reads TGTGCCAGCAGCCAAACAGGGGGAAATCACTATGGCTACACCTTC. The whole variable domain, remainder taken from reference TRBV3-1 and TRBJ1-2, is DTAVSQTPKYLVTQMGNDKSIKCEQNLGHDTMYWYKQDSKKFLKIMFSYNNKELIINETVPNRFSPKSPDKAHLNLHINSLELGDSAVYFCASSQTGGNHYGYTFGSGTRLTVV.

The chain couples TRBV5-1 to TRBJ1-2, with D perhaps TRBD1 (6 bases). Per the germline V gene, CDR1 is SGHRS and CDR2 is YFSETQ. Trimming stripped 0 bases from V and 5 bases from J, with 17 bases between. This CDR3 has 16 residues. The CDR3 DNA follows: TGCGCCAGCAGCTTGGCCTGTGGACAGTGGGTTTATGGCTACACCTTC. This gives the protein CASSLACGQWVYGYTF.

At least ten counts were recorded for this clone. This rearrangement joins TRBV5-1 to TRBJ1-2, with 7 nucleotides matching TRBD1. V lost 4 bases, J lost 7 bases, and 13 bases stayed unmatched. This CDR3 region has 15 residues. Germline assignment: CDR1 SGHRS and CDR2 YFSETQ. CDR3 DNA: TGCGCCAGCAGCCTACCACAGGGGAGGTTGGGTGGCTACACCTTC. Translating gives CASSLPQGRLGGYTF.

This clone came up many times. The V call is TRBV3-1, the J call TRBJ2-2; D not resolved. Germline values: CDR1 LGHDT, CDR2 YNNKEL (reference sequence). This CDR3 is 14 amino acids long. V lost 1 base and J 4 bases, leaving 7 bases between the germline ends. The CDR3 DNA reads as TGTGCCAGCAGCCAAGGCAGAAGCACCGGGGAGCTGTTTTTT. It is translated as CASSQGRSTGELFF.

V usage is TRBV27 and J usage is TRBJ2-3; D is ambiguous. Germline CDR1 MNHEY, CDR2 SMNVEV (reference sequence). CDR3 length: 13 amino acids. Trimming cost V 4 bases and J 5 bases, with 10 bases left between them. CDR3 DNA: TGTGCCAGCAGTTATCTTCTAGGAGATACGCAGTATTTT. Protein product: CASSYLLGDTQYF.